This T cell receptor beta chain derives from a study of T-cell reconstitution after alpha-beta-depleted transplantation in children. For TCRbeta, the library was prepared with unique molecular identifiers. TCRdb called the PCR reads again in MiXCR, with one record for every CDR3 protein. The sample lists approximately 200,000 distinct CDR3 sequences; more than 12% were seen once. V shed 5 bases and J shed 4 bases, with 12 bases lying between them. The CDR3 is 14 amino acids. CDR1 and CDR2 (germline): MNHEY, SMNVEV (reference sequence). This receptor was taken from a human donor who donated a stem cell graft to a child with acute lymphoblastic leukemia. This specimen consisted of PBMCs from the stem cell graft donor, obtained from the stem cell graft. The chain couples TRBV27 to TRBJ2-1, with a tentative D call TRBD1 (6 bases). The CDR3 loop reads CASSAYREYNEQFF. The CDR3 DNA reads as TGTGCCAGCAGTGCCTACAGGGAATACAATGAGCAGTTCTTC.